Below are 28 T cell receptor beta chains sequenced from a single sample in a study of T cell responses to AZD1222 COVID-19 vaccine (dated by TCRdb to the early 2020s). The time point label here, explained by the study, means: about 28 days (+/-7) after the second vaccine dose. Libraries were prepared through the immunoSEQ multiplex PCR assay. This immuneACCESS table, as held by TCRdb, lists in-frame sequences with V and J called but not all clones. Of the missing ones, under half trace to an unresolved V gene in checked studies; the others have no known cause. Within this sample are approximately 200,000 clones, with just over 90% of them counted one time only. The top ten clones comprise 3.4% of the sample. The material was peripheral blood, obtained 28 days after the second AZD1222 dose. The receptor source for this set is an adult who received the AZD1222 COVID-19 vaccine.

This chain links TRBV24-1 with TRBJ2-5; D uncertain. Trimming pared 9 bases from V and 2 bases from J, leaving 12 bases between. CDR3 length: 13 amino acids. Germline V gives CDR1 KGHDR, CDR2 SFDVKD. CDR3 coding DNA: TGTGCCACCGGGCGAGCGAATCAAGAGACCCAGTACTTC. Its translation is CATGRANQETQYF.

The V call is TRBV19, the J call TRBJ1-4; D perhaps matches TRBD1 (6 bases). The CDR3 is made up of 16 amino acids. Germline V gene lookup returns CDR1 LNHDA and CDR2 SQIVND (reference sequence). V lost 1 base, J lost 7 bases, and 16 bases lay in between. CDR3 region: CASSIATGAFREKLFF. The CDR3, as DNA: TGTGCCAGTAGTATAGCGACGGGGGCTTTTCGTGAAAAACTGTTTTTT.

J is TRBJ2-4 and V is TRBV5-1; TRBD1 aligns across 7 bases. With V trimmed by 6 bases and J by 8 bases, 11 bases remained unmatched. CDR3 length: 14 amino acids. Per the germline V gene, CDR1 is SGHRS and CDR2 is YFSETQ. In DNA, the CDR3 is TGCGCCAGCACCCCTCCGGGACAGAGCCACATTCAGTACTTC. Protein sequence: CASTPPGQSHIQYF.

This clone was recorded only once. This chain joins TRBV6-5 and TRBJ2-6, with D perhaps matching TRBD1 or TRBD2 (5 bases each). The V gene's germline CDR1 is MNHEY and CDR2 SVGAGI. With 6 bases removed from V and 0 bases from J, the gap between germline ends came to 9 bases. This CDR3 has 15 amino acids. This chain's CDR3 is CASRDGTSGANVLTF. In nucleotides, the CDR3 is TGTGCCAGCAGGGACGGGACCTCTGGGGCCAACGTCCTGACTTTC.

CDR3 residues: CATSRVSGEGSGYTF. CDR3 nucleotide sequence: TGTGCCACCAGCAGAGTGTCTGGGGAGGGATCTGGCTACACCTTC. The chain carries TRBV15 and TRBJ1-2; D remains unclear. Per the germline V gene, CDR1 is LNHNV and CDR2 is YYDKDF (reference sequence). This CDR3 region has 15 residues. V shed 1 base and J shed 7 bases, with 16 bases lying between them.

The V and J genes are TRBV7-2 and TRBJ1-3; the D is unclear. The germline V gene encodes CDR1 SGHTA and CDR2 FQGNSA. There are 15 residues in the CDR3. V was trimmed by 5 bases and J by 2 bases, leaving 13 bases between them. CDR3 region: CASSPIWGAGNTIYF. In nucleotides, the CDR3 is TGTGCCAGCAGCCCAATCTGGGGTGCTGGAAACACCATATATTTT.

This chain links TRBV6-5 with TRBJ1-2, with a tentative D call TRBD1 (5 bases). Germline V gene data show CDR1 as MNHEY and CDR2 as SVGAGI. The CDR3 consists of 15 residues. V was shortened by 6 bases and J by 3 bases, with 17 bases between the two germline ends. The CDR3 protein is CASRVGTWGDYGYTF. The CDR3 DNA reads TGTGCCAGCAGAGTGGGGACCTGGGGAGACTATGGCTACACCTTC.

This chain connects TRBV11-2 to TRBJ2-7, with TRBD1 as a possible D gene (5 bases). This CDR3 is built from 16 residues. V lost 5 bases and J 1 base, leaving 18 bases between the germline ends. Germline CDR1 and CDR2: SGHAT and FQNNGV. The DNA for the CDR3 is TGTGCCAGCAGCGATCCCCAAGGGGTGAGATCCTACGAGCAGTACTTC. This sequence encodes CASSDPQGVRSYEQYF.

The chain carries TRBV25-1 and TRBJ1-1; no reliable D call. This CDR3 comprises 13 residues. The V end was cut by 5 bases, the J end by 1 base, with 8 bases between. From germline, CDR1 is MGHDK and CDR2 SYGVNS. CDR3 loop: CASSIRENTEAFF. CDR3 in DNA: TGTGCCAGCAGTATCCGAGAGAACACTGAAGCTTTCTTT.

The CDR3 DNA reads as TGTGCCAGCAGTAAGGGGGACTCCTACAATGAGCAGTTCTTC. Residues: CASSKGDSYNEQFF. The chain recombines TRBV28 with TRBJ2-1; D may be TRBD1 (6 bases). The V and J ends lost 5 bases and 0 bases respectively, with 8 bases between them. The germline CDR1 and CDR2 sequences are MDHEN and SYDVKM. The length of the CDR3 is 14 residues.

The chain links TRBV28 to TRBJ2-2, with no clear D. Looked up from germline, CDR1 is MDHEN and CDR2 is SYDVKM. V dropped 6 bases and J dropped 6 bases, with 11 bases sitting between them. This CDR3 is built from 13 residues. As DNA, the CDR3 is TGTGCCAGCAGCCTTGCCCTGCCCGGGGAGCTGTTTTTT. The encoded protein is CASSLALPGELFF.

This clone has a single count. This chain uses TRBV9 with TRBJ2-2, with D tentatively TRBD2 (5 bases). V lost 3 bases, J lost 5 bases, and 14 bases lay in between. This CDR3 comprises 15 residues. Looked up from germline, CDR1 is SGDLS and CDR2 is YYNGEE. The CDR3 nucleotides read TGTGCCAGCAGCGGGGTCCGGGGTAGAACCGGGGAGCTGTTTTTT. This translates into CASSGVRGRTGELFF.

CDR3 in DNA: TGTGCCAGCAGTTCTACAAGGAATGAAAAACTGTTTTTT. Amino acid sequence: CASSSTRNEKLFF. The chain carries TRBV28 and TRBJ1-4; D is unresolved. Between the trimmed V and J ends, which lost 4 bases and 5 bases, there was a span of 8 bases. Germline V lookup: CDR1 MDHEN, CDR2 SYDVKM. The length of the CDR3 is 13 residues.

V gene TRBV13 combines with J gene TRBJ1-6; 8 bases fit TRBD1. The CDR3 length is 16 residues. V dropped 0 bases and J dropped 6; count of bases not matched to a gene: 4. The V gene's germline CDR1 is PRHDT and CDR2 FYEKMQ (reference sequence). This chain's CDR3 is CASSLGRTGSNSPLHF. Written as DNA, the CDR3 is TGTGCCAGCAGCTTAGGCCGGACAGGGAGTAATTCACCCCTCCACTTT.

The chain is built from TRBV9 and TRBJ2-7; 10 nucleotides line up with TRBD1. V shed 6 bases, J shed 5 bases, and the junction held 11 bases outside the gene matches. The CDR3 loop spans 15 amino acids. Germline V gives CDR1 SGDLS, CDR2 YYNGEE. The CDR3 DNA follows: TGTGCCAGCAACCGTGCGGGACAGGGGTTCCACGAGCAGTACTTC. It encodes CASNRAGQGFHEQYF.

This sequence joins TRBV7-9 and TRBJ1-3; tentative D call: TRBD1 (5 bases). This CDR3 spans 14 amino acids. Germline assignment: CDR1 SEHNR and CDR2 FQNEAQ (reference sequence). Trimming stripped 3 bases from V and 4 bases from J, with 10 bases between. The DNA of the CDR3 is TGTGCCAGCAGCTTGGAGGGGACGGGAAACACCATATATTTT. It translates to CASSLEGTGNTIYF.

The chain employs TRBV28 and TRBJ1-2, with D perhaps TRBD1 (6 bases). Germline CDR1 is MDHEN and CDR2 is SYDVKM. CDR3 length: 15 amino acids. With 2 bases removed from V and 6 bases from J, the gap between germline ends came to 16 bases. The CDR3 here is CASSLAGTWGHGYTF. The CDR3 DNA sequence: TGTGCCAGCAGTTTAGCAGGGACATGGGGCCATGGCTACACCTTC.

This sequence joins TRBV24-1 and TRBJ1-2, with D unresolved. The V gene's germline CDR1 is KGHDR and CDR2 SFDVKD. This CDR3 spans 12 amino acids. V was cut by 0 bases and J by 7 bases, with 5 bases left in between. The CDR3 nucleotides read TGTGCCACCAGTGATTTGCCCGGTGGCTACACCTTC. This codes for CATSDLPGGYTF.

The chain couples TRBV30 to TRBJ2-7, with 7 bases matching TRBD1. Germline assignment: CDR1 GTSNPN and CDR2 SVGIG (reference sequence). V shed 2 bases and J 2 bases; nucleotides not matched to a gene: 6. This CDR3 has 14 amino acids. This CDR3 is CAWSLGTAPYEQYF. The CDR3, as DNA: TGTGCCTGGAGTCTAGGGACAGCCCCCTACGAGCAGTACTTC. The full variable domain, completed using reference TRBV30 and TRBJ2-7, is SQTIHQWPATLVQPVGSPLSLECTVEGTSNPNLYWYRQAAGRGLQLLFYSVGIGQISSEVPQNLSASRPQDRQFILSSKKLLLSDSGFYLCAWSLGTAPYEQYFGPGTRLTVT.

The chain couples TRBV11-2 to TRBJ2-5; D ambiguous. The CDR3 spans 14 residues. CDR1 is SGHAT, CDR2 FQNNGV, per germline. Trimming stripped 1 base from V and 4 bases from J, with 10 bases between. The CDR3: CASSLGARLETQYF. CDR3 DNA: TGTGCCAGCAGCTTAGGGGCTCGTCTAGAGACCCAGTACTTC.

The CDR3, as DNA: TGTGCCAGCAGCTTAGAACAGGGGAGGACTGAAGCTTTCTTT. Translated, it gives CASSLEQGRTEAFF. The chain recombines TRBV5-4 with TRBJ1-1; 7 bases line up with TRBD1. Germline CDR1 is SGHNT and CDR2 is YYREEE (reference sequence). This CDR3 has 14 residues. The ends lost 2 bases at V and 5 bases at J; junction bases unmatched: 6. Full variable domain (remainder filled in from reference TRBV5-4 and TRBJ1-1): ETGVTQSPTHLIKTRGQQVTLRCSSQSGHNTVSWYQQALGQGPQFIFQYYREEENGRGNFPPRFSGLQFPNYSSELNVNALELDDSALYLCASSLEQGRTEAFFGQGTRLTVV.

CDR3 sequence: CASSSTGGNYGYTF. For the CDR3, the DNA is TGTGCCAGCAGTTCCACAGGGGGGAACTATGGCTACACCTTC. The chain employs TRBV28 and TRBJ1-2, with 8 bases matching TRBD1. The length of the CDR3 is 14 residues. J was trimmed by 2 bases and V by 4 bases; bases with no gene match: 3. CDR1 is MDHEN and CDR2 is SYDVKM in the germline V gene.

The chain combines TRBV5-1 with TRBJ1-1, with unresolved D. Germline CDR1 and CDR2: SGHRS and YFSETQ. The CDR3 has 14 residues. V dropped 3 bases and J dropped 0 bases, with 9 bases sitting between them. The CDR3 here is CASSSNGLNTEAFF. CDR3 bases: TGCGCCAGCAGCTCGAACGGATTGAACACTGAAGCTTTCTTT. The entire variable domain, with the rest obtained from reference TRBV5-1 and TRBJ1-1, is as follows: KAGVTQTPRYLIKTRGQQVTLSCSPISGHRSVSWYQQTPGQGLQFLFEYFSETQRNKGNFPGRFSGRQFSNSRSEMNVSTLELGDSALYLCASSSNGLNTEAFFGQGTRLTVV.

This clone came up once. This chain links TRBV28 with TRBJ1-2, with D possibly TRBD1 on 5 matching bases. Deletions cut 7 bases from V and 0 bases from J, with 18 bases between. Germline loops: CDR1 MDHEN, CDR2 SYDVKM. The CDR3 is made up of 16 amino acids. The CDR3 loop is CASTLAWVGANYGYTF. The CDR3 DNA is TGTGCCAGCACCCTAGCTTGGGTAGGGGCTAACTATGGCTACACCTTC.

The genes are TRBV4-1 and TRBJ1-1; 8 bases fit TRBD1. The V gene end was trimmed by 3 bases and the J gene end by 2 bases; junction bases not matched to a gene: 5. The germline gives CDR1 MGHRA, CDR2 YSYEKL. This CDR3 has 15 amino acids. The CDR3 reads CASSQQGAENTEAFF. DNA of the CDR3: TGCGCCAGCAGCCAGCAGGGGGCTGAAAACACTGAAGCTTTCTTT.

The V and J genes are TRBV28 and TRBJ1-5, with unresolved D. V lost 6 bases, J lost 5 bases, and 11 bases lay in between. This CDR3 spans 13 amino acids. In germline, CDR1 is MDHEN, CDR2 SYDVKM. The CDR3 region is CASSASPDQPQHF. CDR3 coding DNA: TGTGCCAGCAGCGCCTCCCCAGATCAGCCCCAGCATTTT. Full variable domain (outside the CDR3, taken from reference TRBV28 and TRBJ1-5): DVKVTQSSRYLVKRTGEKVFLECVQDMDHENMFWYRQDPGLGLRLIYFSYDVKMKEKGDIPEGYSVSREKKERFSLILESASTNQTSMYLCASSASPDQPQHFGDGTRLSIL.

This chain uses TRBV6-5 with TRBJ1-4; 8 bases line up with TRBD1. The germline CDR1 and CDR2 sequences are MNHEY and SVGAGI. The V segment lost 2 bases and the J segment 6 bases; nucleotides outside the gene matches: 5. This CDR3 is 15 amino acids long. In nucleotides, the CDR3 is TGTGCCAGCAGTTACCCGGACAGGGTGGATGAAAAACTGTTTTTT. As protein: CASSYPDRVDEKLFF.

For this clone: Other DNA sequences of this sample code for an identical CDR3. The chain joins TRBV11-2 to TRBJ2-3; D may correspond to TRBD1 or TRBD2 (5 bases each). Germline V gene data show CDR1 as SGHAT and CDR2 as FQNNGV. The CDR3 runs 15 residues. V was pared by 5 bases and J by 1 base, with 13 bases between. Here the CDR3 DNA reads TGTGCCAGCAGCCCCCCGGGACGTGGCACAGATACGCAGTATTTT. It specifies CASSPPGRGTDTQYF.